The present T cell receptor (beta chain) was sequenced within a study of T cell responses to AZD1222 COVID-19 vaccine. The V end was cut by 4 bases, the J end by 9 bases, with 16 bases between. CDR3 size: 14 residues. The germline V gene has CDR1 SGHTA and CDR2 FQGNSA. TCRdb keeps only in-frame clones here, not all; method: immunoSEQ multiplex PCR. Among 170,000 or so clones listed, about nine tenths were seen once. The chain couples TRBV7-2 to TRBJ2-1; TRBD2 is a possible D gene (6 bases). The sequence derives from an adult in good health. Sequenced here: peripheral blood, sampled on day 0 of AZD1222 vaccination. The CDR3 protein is CASSSSLPGGEQFF. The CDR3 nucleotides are TGTGCCAGCAGCTCCTCCCTCCCCGGGGGTGAGCAGTTCTTC.